The following is a T cell receptor beta chain sequence with its context. Its specificity is not known. The data originate from a study of T cell responses to AZD1222 COVID-19 vaccine. Notes on the study in general: The donor cohort was predominantly white British with a female majority, and clonal diversity may have been underestimated. Spike-specific TCR breadth and depth grew following two AZD1222 doses. Repertoires in all cases were sampled only once the peak T cell response had passed.

The CDR3 covers 15 residues. Trimming took 5 bases from V and 4 from J; bases not matched to a gene: 9. Germline-derived CDR1 and CDR2 are MDHEN and SYDVKM. Repertoires were generated with immunoSEQ multiplex PCR, while TCRdb's copy carries only in-frame clones and drops some. Of 150,000 to 180,000 clones in the sample, roughly nine tenths were seen once. The rearrangement joins TRBV28 to TRBJ2-7; 9 nucleotides match TRBD2. The sample consisted of peripheral blood, taken on day 0 of MenACWY control vaccination. This sequence was found in an adult in good health. The CDR3 here is CASSLSGGKLYEQYV. CDR3 nucleotides: TGTGCCAGCAGTCTCAGCGGGGGGAAGCTTTACGAGCAGTACGTC.